The entry that follows covers one T cell receptor (beta chain) sequence. The data derive from a study of blood T cell repertoires in COVID-19. At the level of the study: Acute-phase and convalescent COVID-19 samples originated in the United States, Italy and Spain.

In the original processing: Estimation of nucleated cell counts relied on the amplification of reference gene primers. Some clones are missing from TCRdb's copy, which holds only in-frame ones; the method was immunoSEQ multiplex PCR. From that table come the V and J calls and clone size; the DNA was used to work out D and trimming. The table has under 250,000 clones, 88% seen once; the top ten hold approximately 0.7%. The ends lost 1 base at V and 7 bases at J; junction bases unmatched: 3. This CDR3 has 16 amino acids. Germline lookup yields CDR1 SGHVS and CDR2 FQNEAQ. The material sequenced was peripheral blood. The chain carries TRBV7-8 and TRBJ1-6; 11 nucleotides line up with TRBD1. This clonotype originated in a man aged 35-49 years with acute or convalescent COVID-19. This CDR3 reads CASSLGGQGVNSPLHF. In DNA, the CDR3 is TGTGCCAGCAGCTTAGGGGGACAGGGGGTAAATTCACCCCTCCACTTT. Full variable domain (missing parts from reference TRBV7-8 and TRBJ1-6): GAGVSQSPRYKVAKRGQDVALRCDPISGHVSLFWYQQALGQGPEFLTYFQNEAQLDKSGLPSDRFFAERPEGSVSTLKIQRTQQEDSAVYLCASSLGGQGVNSPLHFGNGTRLTVT.